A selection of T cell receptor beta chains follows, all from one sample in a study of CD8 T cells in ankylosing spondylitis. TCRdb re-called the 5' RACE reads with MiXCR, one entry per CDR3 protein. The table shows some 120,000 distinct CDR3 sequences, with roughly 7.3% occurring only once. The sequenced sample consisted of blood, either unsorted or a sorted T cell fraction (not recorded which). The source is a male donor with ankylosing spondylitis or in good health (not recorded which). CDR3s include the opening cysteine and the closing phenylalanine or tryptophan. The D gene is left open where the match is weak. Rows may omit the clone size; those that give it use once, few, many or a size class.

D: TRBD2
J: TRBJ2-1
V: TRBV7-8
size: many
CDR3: CASSPPVAGVYNEQFF
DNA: TGTGCCAGCAGCCCGCCAGTGGCGGGAGTATACAATGAGCAGTTCTTC

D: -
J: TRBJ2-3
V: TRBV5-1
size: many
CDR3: CASSLEARSPDTQYF
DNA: TGCGCCAGCAGCTTGGAGGCGAGATCACCAGATACGCAGTATTTT

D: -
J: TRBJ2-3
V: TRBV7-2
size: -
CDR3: CATTRRERTDTQYF
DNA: TGTGCCACCACCCGAAGGGAGCGCACAGATACGCAGTATTTT

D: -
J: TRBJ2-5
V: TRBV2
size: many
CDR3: CASSELAKQAQETQYF
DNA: TGTGCCAGCAGTGAACTGGCCAAACAGGCCCAAGAGACCCAGTACTTC

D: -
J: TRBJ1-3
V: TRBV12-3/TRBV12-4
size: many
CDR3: CASSPPTRLSGNTIYF
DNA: TGTGCCAGCAGTCCCCCCACCCGATTGTCTGGAAACACCATATATTTT

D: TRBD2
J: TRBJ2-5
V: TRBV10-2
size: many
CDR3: CASSELAGQETQYF
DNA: TGCGCCAGCAGTGAGCTAGCGGGCCAAGAGACCCAGTACTTC

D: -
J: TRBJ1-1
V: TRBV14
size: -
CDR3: CASSQVLTEAFF
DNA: TGTGCCAGCAGCCAAGTGTTAACTGAAGCTTTCTTT

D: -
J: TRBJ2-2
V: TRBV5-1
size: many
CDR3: CASGLDNTGELFF
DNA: TGCGCCAGCGGATTAGATAACACCGGGGAGCTGTTTTTT

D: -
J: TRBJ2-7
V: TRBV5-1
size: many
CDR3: CASSLVGYEQYF
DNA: TGCGCCAGCAGCTTGGTAGGGTACGAGCAGTACTTC

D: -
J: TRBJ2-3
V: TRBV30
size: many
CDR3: CAWSRSLADTQYF
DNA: TGTGCCTGGAGTCGGAGTCTAGCGGATACGCAGTATTTT

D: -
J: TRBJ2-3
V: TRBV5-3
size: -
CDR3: CARGHGVMGPTDTQYF
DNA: TGTGCCAGGGGCCATGGTGTGATGGGCCCCACAGATACGCAGTATTTT